Detailed here is one T cell receptor (beta chain). The antigen is undetermined. The sort gate was single viable CD3+CD4+CD8-CD45RO+ cells for memory CD4+ T cells. CD4+ T cells were isolated by positive magnetic selection. This sample is part of a study of memory CD4+ T cells and cytomegalovirus serostatus. Study-wide background: Donors were healthy Belgian adults, several CMV seropositive and roughly 25 seronegative.

Study-wide points: CMV serostatus prediction reached median AUC approximately 0.95, or 0.91 with US-trained model. About two fifths of the roughly 150 known CMV-associated TCRbeta sequences appeared in CD4+ memory.

Clones were sequenced by immunoSEQ multiplex PCR, and TCRdb holds only the in-frame ones, with some missing. The data contain about 40,000 clones, over 65% of them seen just once; the ten biggest clones take up under 8%. Germline CDR1 SGHRS, CDR2 YFSETQ. The CDR3 is made up of 15 amino acids. The V gene end was trimmed by 3 bases and the J gene end by 11 bases; junction bases not matched to a gene: 10. Sequencing was carried out using memory CD4+ T cells from blood. The genes are TRBV5-1 and TRBJ2-2; 10 bases align to TRBD2. This sequence was found in an adult in good health and CMV-seronegative. The CDR3 nucleotides read TGCGCCAGCAGCTACGTTGCTAGCGGGAGCGGAGAGCTGTTTTTT. It encodes CASSYVASGSGELFF.